The 24 T cell receptor beta chains below were found in one sample sequenced in a study of regulatory T cells in long-lasting Graves disease. Researchers made TCR beta libraries by using iRepertoire HTBI primers and running Arm-PCR on CDR3 regions. TCRdb re-derived calls from the multiplex PCR reads in MiXCR, one entry per CDR3 protein. This table holds roughly 450,000 distinct CDR3 sequences, 22% found once. Time point given: persistent/refractory GD, antithyroid drugs over 5 years with positive TRAb. There was RNA extracted from PBMCs, and the TCR library was made from it. Sequences were derived from peripheral blood mononuclear cells (PBMCs), sampled when the disease was refractory, from a patient treated with antithyroid drugs. These receptor sequences come from a female donor with Graves disease.

This clonotype was seen only a few times. The chain uses TRBV28 and TRBJ2-7, with D perhaps matching TRBD1 (6 bases). The CDR3 totals 17 residues. Germline V CDR1 and CDR2: MDHEN, SYDVKM. V lost 3 bases and J 0 bases, leaving 18 bases between the germline ends. The CDR3 DNA reads TGTGCCAGCAGTTTTAATCCGAGGACAGCCTACTCCTACGAGCAGTACTTC. Translated, it gives CASSFNPRTAYSYEQYF. The full variable domain, completed using reference TRBV28 and TRBJ2-7, is DVKVTQSSRYLVKRTGEKVFLECVQDMDHENMFWYRQDPGLGLRLIYFSYDVKMKEKGDIPEGYSVSREKKERFSLILESASTNQTSMYLCASSFNPRTAYSYEQYFGPGTRLTVT.

This chain joins TRBV12-5 and TRBJ1-2, with unresolved D. The CDR3 runs to 15 residues. CDR1 LGHNT and CDR2 FRNRAP come from the germline V gene. Trimming removed 1 base from V and 1 base from J, with 10 bases in between. The CDR3 nucleotides read TGTGCTAGTGGTTTGGGGGCAGAATTTAACTATGGCTACACCTTC. Translation gives CASGLGAEFNYGYTF.

This clonotype was found a few times. V gene TRBV6-5 combines with J gene TRBJ2-5; 10 bases fit TRBD2. Germline CDR1 reads MNHEY; CDR2 reads SVGAGI. J gave up 7 bases and V 0 bases, and 8 bases lay outside the gene matches. The CDR3 covers 16 residues. CDR3 DNA sequence: TGTGCCAGCAGTTACTCGGCTAGCGGGAGTTCGGGGACCCAGTACTTC. This encodes CASSYSASGSSGTQYF.

The chain is built from TRBV7-2 and TRBJ2-3; D possibly corresponds to TRBD2 (6 bases). This CDR3 comprises 14 residues. CDR1 SGHTA and CDR2 FQGNSA come from the germline V gene. Deletions cut 4 bases from V and 6 bases from J, with 14 bases between. CDR3 coding DNA: TGTGCCAGCAGCTCATTAGCGGTTCTGGATACGCAGTATTTT. Its protein is CASSSLAVLDTQYF.

The chain combines TRBV7-2 with TRBJ2-2, with D possibly matching TRBD2 (6 bases). The CDR3 consists of 16 residues. CDR1 and CDR2 from the germline V gene are SGHTA and FQGNSA. Deletions cut 7 bases from V and 7 bases from J, with 22 bases between. CDR3: CASTQSGPAADGELFF. Here the CDR3 DNA reads TGTGCCAGCACCCAGAGCGGGCCGGCAGCGGACGGGGAGCTGTTTTTT.

The table lists this clonotype with many counts. This rearrangement joins TRBV28 to TRBJ1-6; TRBD1 matches 7 bases. V was clipped by 8 bases and J by 4 bases; unmatched bases: 5. Per the germline V gene, CDR1 is MDHEN and CDR2 is SYDVKM. This CDR3 is 14 amino acids long. CDR3 coding DNA: TGTGCCAGCTCCGCAGGGGGATATAATTCACCCCTCCACTTT. It codes for CASSAGGYNSPLHF.

This clonotype was detected many times. This chain links TRBV28 with TRBJ1-3, with D perhaps matching TRBD1 (6 bases). This CDR3 has 16 amino acids. Germline V gene data show CDR1 as MDHEN and CDR2 as SYDVKM. V lost 2 bases and J lost 0, with 11 bases in between. The CDR3 DNA reads as TGTGCCAGCAGTTTACCAGACAGGTACTCTGGAAACACCATATATTTT. It translates to CASSLPDRYSGNTIYF.

This clonotype was observed a handful of times. This rearrangement joins TRBV19 to TRBJ2-7; maybe TRBD1 (6 bases). V lost 1 base to trimming and J lost 2 bases, with 15 bases between them. The V gene's germline CDR1 is LNHDA and CDR2 SQIVND (reference sequence). The CDR3 is made up of 16 amino acids. The CDR3 loop reads CASSIGHRDTTYEQYF. CDR3 DNA sequence: TGTGCCAGTAGTATAGGTCATCGGGACACCACCTACGAGCAGTACTTC. The full variable domain, completed using reference TRBV19 and TRBJ2-7, is DGGITQSPKYLFRKEGQNVTLSCEQNLNHDAMYWYRQDPGQGLRLIYYSQIVNDFQKGDIAEGYSVSREKKESFPLTVTSAQKNPTAFYLCASSIGHRDTTYEQYFGPGTRLTVT.

This clonotype was recorded a few times. V is TRBV7-2 and J is TRBJ2-7, with 12 bases identical to TRBD2. This CDR3 spans 16 amino acids. Germline V gene sequence: CDR1 SGHTA, CDR2 FQGNSA. The V segment lost 5 bases and the J segment 5 bases; nucleotides outside the gene matches: 10. The CDR3 is CASSPKLAGGLNEQYF. In DNA form, the CDR3 reads TGTGCCAGCAGCCCTAAGCTAGCGGGGGGGCTCAACGAGCAGTACTTC.

The gene calls are TRBV5-6 and TRBJ1-3, with D perhaps TRBD1 (5 bases). The germline gives CDR1 SGHDT, CDR2 YYEEEE. CDR3 length: 15 amino acids. The V gene lost 2 bases and the J gene lost 2 bases, with 11 bases spanning the gap. This CDR3 is CASSFREGAGNTIYF. Here the CDR3 DNA reads TGTGCCAGCAGCTTCCGGGAAGGGGCTGGAAACACCATATATTTT.

The table lists this clonotype with a few counts. The V and J genes are TRBV2 and TRBJ2-2; 7 bases fit TRBD1. The V gene end was trimmed by 9 bases and the J gene end by 0 bases; junction bases not matched to a gene: 4. CDR1 is SNHLY, CDR2 FYNNEI, per germline. CDR3 length: 14 amino acids. This CDR3 reads CARGDSANTGELFF. CDR3 sequence (DNA): TGTGCCAGGGGGGACAGCGCGAACACCGGGGAGCTGTTTTTT.

This clonotype was found many times. The V gene is TRBV12-3 or TRBV12-4, the J gene TRBJ1-5; D ambiguous. The CDR3 covers 13 residues. Deletions cut 2 bases from V and 9 bases from J, with 11 bases between. Here the CDR3 DNA reads TGTGCCAGCAGTTTAAAGACCTCTGGGCCCCAGCATTTT. This encodes CASSLKTSGPQHF.

This clonotype was detected only a few times. The CDR3 protein is CASSYRRRSQISRQETQYF. The CDR3 DNA is TGTGCCAGCAGTTATCGTCGGAGGTCCCAAATTAGCCGCCAAGAGACCCAGTACTTC. This rearrangement joins TRBV6-5 to TRBJ2-5; D is possibly TRBD2 (5 bases). The CDR3 is 19 amino acids. Germline V gene data show CDR1 as MNHEY and CDR2 as SVGAGI. With 3 bases removed from V and 1 base from J, the gap between germline ends came to 24 bases.

The sample holds a few counts of this clonotype. The V gene is TRBV5-1, the J gene TRBJ2-7; D possibly corresponds to TRBD2 (6 bases). Germline CDR1 reads SGHRS; CDR2 reads YFSETQ. The CDR3 spans 12 residues. V dropped 5 bases and J dropped 5 bases, with 11 bases sitting between them. The CDR3 here is CASSGGSDEQYF. The CDR3 DNA sequence: TGCGCCAGCAGTGGAGGGTCGGACGAGCAGTACTTC.

This clonotype was recorded many times. This sequence joins TRBV12-3 or TRBV12-4 and TRBJ2-2, with D hard to call. The CDR3 has 13 amino acids. Trimming removed 4 bases at V and 4 bases at J, with 7 bases between. DNA of the CDR3: TGTGCCAGCAGTTCTGGGGTCACCGGGGAGCTGTTTTTT. Translating it yields CASSSGVTGELFF.

This clonotype was seen many times. V gene TRBV15 combines with J gene TRBJ2-7; 11 nucleotides align to TRBD2. Trimming at V came to 3 bases and at J to 2 bases, leaving 6 bases not matched to a gene. Germline V gene lookup returns CDR1 LNHNV and CDR2 YYDKDF (reference sequence). The CDR3 covers 16 residues. In DNA form, the CDR3 reads TGTGCCACCAGCAGGGCCGGGACTAGCGGTACCTACGAGCAGTACTTC. Amino acids: CATSRAGTSGTYEQYF. Looking up the rest from reference TRBV15 and TRBJ2-7 gives the full variable domain: DAMVIQNPRYQVTQFGKPVTLSCSQTLNHNVMYWYQQKSSQAPKLLFHYYDKDFNNEADTPDNFQSRRPNTSFCFLDIRSPGLGDTAMYLCATSRAGTSGTYEQYFGPGTRLTVT.

V usage is TRBV6-2 or TRBV6-3 and J usage is TRBJ2-2; the D gene is possibly TRBD1 (5 bases). The CDR3 is 15 amino acids. CDR1 MNHEY and CDR2 SVGEGT come from the germline V gene. With 0 bases removed from V and 4 bases from J, the gap between germline ends came to 9 bases. Here the CDR3 DNA reads TGTGCCAGCAGTTACTCGCTTGACAGCACCGGGGAGCTGTTTTTT. Translated, it gives CASSYSLDSTGELFF.

This clonotype has a count of ten or more. V and J are TRBV6-1 and TRBJ2-5, with D perhaps TRBD1 (6 bases). Trimming shortened V by 4 bases and J by 4 bases, and 13 bases separated the two germline ends. The CDR3 is 14 residues long. Germline CDR1 and CDR2: MNHNS and SASEGT. The chain's CDR3 is CASSVNRVGETQYF. DNA of the CDR3: TGTGCCAGCAGTGTCAACAGGGTGGGAGAGACCCAGTACTTC.

The chain is built from TRBV4-1 and TRBJ1-2, with D possibly TRBD1 on 5 matching bases. Per germline, CDR1 MGHRA and CDR2 YSYEKL. This CDR3 spans 16 amino acids. Trimming removed 4 bases at V and 6 bases at J, with 21 bases between. In nucleotides, the CDR3 is TGCGCCAGCAGCCCGGGGCAGGGTCCCATAGGGGATGGCTACACCTTC. Translation: CASSPGQGPIGDGYTF.

In its sample, this clonotype was seen a few times. This chain joins TRBV9 and TRBJ1-1; D unresolved. Deletions cut 0 bases from V and 1 base from J, with 13 bases between. The CDR3 extends over 16 amino acids. CDR1 and CDR2 (germline): SGDLS, YYNGEE. The CDR3 bases are TGTGCCAGCAGCGTAGGGGCCTCCCGAGGGAACACTGAAGCTTTCTTT. This encodes CASSVGASRGNTEAFF.

The table lists this clonotype with a few counts. V and J are TRBV3-1 and TRBJ2-7; maybe TRBD2 (6 bases). Germline V gene data show CDR1 as LGHDT and CDR2 as YNNKEL (reference sequence). V lost 4 bases and J lost 7, with 14 bases in between. The CDR3 runs to 13 residues. In DNA, the CDR3 is TGTGCCAGCAGCCCCGGGCTAGCGAGGGAGCAGTACTTC. It codes for CASSPGLAREQYF.

This clonotype was counted many times. The V and J genes are TRBV2 and TRBJ2-5, with D unclear. Germline lookup yields CDR1 SNHLY and CDR2 FYNNEI. This CDR3 has 12 amino acids. Trimming shortened V by 0 bases and J by 5 bases, and 4 bases separated the two germline ends. The CDR3 DNA follows: TGTGCCAGCAGTGAAGCGCGGGAGACCCAGTACTTC. Protein: CASSEARETQYF.

This clonotype was seen ten or more times. The chain couples TRBV7-6 to TRBJ1-1, with TRBD1 as a possible D gene (5 bases). Germline V gene sequence: CDR1 SGHVS, CDR2 FNYEAQ. Trimming took off 5 bases at V and 8 bases at J, with 15 bases between the two ends. The CDR3 has 13 amino acids. As DNA, the CDR3 is TGTGCCAGCAGCCCAGGGCGGACGTTCGAAGCTTTCTTT. Translation: CASSPGRTFEAFF. The whole variable domain, filled in from reference TRBV7-6 and TRBJ1-1, reads GAGVSQSPRYKVTKRGQDVALRCDPISGHVSLYWYRQALGQGPEFLTYFNYEAQQDKSGLPNDRFSAERPEGSISTLTIQRTEQRDSAMYRCASSPGRTFEAFFGQGTRLTVV.

About this clonotype: A read error may explain this, as a much larger clone is one base away. This chain uses TRBV20-1 with TRBJ2-5; D ambiguous. CDR1 DFQATT and CDR2 SNEGSKA come from the germline V gene (reference sequence). The CDR3 consists of 10 residues. Trimming took off 4 bases at V and 5 bases at J, with 5 bases between the two ends. DNA for the CDR3: TGCAGTGCTAACCGGGAGACCCAGTACTTC. Translation: CSANRETQYF.